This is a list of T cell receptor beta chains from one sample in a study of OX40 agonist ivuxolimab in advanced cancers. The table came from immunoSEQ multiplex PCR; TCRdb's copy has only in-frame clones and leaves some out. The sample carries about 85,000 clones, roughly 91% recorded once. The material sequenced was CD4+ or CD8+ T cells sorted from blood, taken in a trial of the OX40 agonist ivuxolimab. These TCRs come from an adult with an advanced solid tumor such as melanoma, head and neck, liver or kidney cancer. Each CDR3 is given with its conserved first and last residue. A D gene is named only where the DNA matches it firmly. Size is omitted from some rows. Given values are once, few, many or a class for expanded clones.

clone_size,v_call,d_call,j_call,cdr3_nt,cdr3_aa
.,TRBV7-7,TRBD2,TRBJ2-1,TGTGCCAGCAGCTTATACCCGGGAGGTAGCGGGAGGAACGAGCAGTTCTTC,CASSLYPGGSGRNEQFF
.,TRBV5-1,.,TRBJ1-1,TGCGCCAGCAGCTTGGGGCCGGGTACTGAAGCTTTCTTT,CASSLGPGTEAFF
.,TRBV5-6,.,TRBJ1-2,TGTGCCAGCAGCTCAGGGGACGGCTACACCTTC,CASSSGDGYTF
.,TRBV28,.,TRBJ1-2,TGTGCCAGCAGGAGAGAGGTCGGTGGCTACACCTTC,CASRREVGGYTF
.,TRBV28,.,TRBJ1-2,TGTGCCAGCAGTTTCCTGGGGGGGAAAGGCTACACCTTC,CASSFLGGKGYTF
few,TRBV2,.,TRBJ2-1,TGTGCCAGCAGGAGGCCAGGGTCGTCCTACAATGAGCAGTTCTTC,CASRRPGSSYNEQFF
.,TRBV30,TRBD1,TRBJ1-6,TGTGCCTGGAGTGTTGGAGGCAGGGGGGACTCACCCCTCCACTTT,CAWSVGGRGDSPLHF
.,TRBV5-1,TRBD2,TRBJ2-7,TGCGCCAGCAGCCCCACACTAGCGGGAGGATCCTACGAGCAGTACTTC,CASSPTLAGGSYEQYF
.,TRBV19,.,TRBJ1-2,TGTGCCAGTACCGACCGGGACTTCTTGGGCTACACCTTC,CASTDRDFLGYTF
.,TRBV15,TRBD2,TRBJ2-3,TGTGCCACCAGCTTACAAACGGGGGGGCATCTCATTAACACAGATACGCAGTATTTT,CATSLQTGGHLINTDTQYF
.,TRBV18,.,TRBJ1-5,TGTGCCAGCTCACCAGGGCCGTCTTACGGTCAGCCCCAGCATTTT,CASSPGPSYGQPQHF
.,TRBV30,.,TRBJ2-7,TGTGCCTGGAGTGTAACCCTCGAGCAGTACTTC,CAWSVTLEQYF
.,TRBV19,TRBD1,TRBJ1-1,TGTGCCAGTAGCCCGGGACAGGGGAGTATGAGTGCTTTCTTT,CASSPGQGSMSAFF
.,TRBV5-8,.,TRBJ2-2,TGTGCCAGCAGCTCCTACGCGAACACCGGGGAGCTGTTTTTT,CASSSYANTGELFF
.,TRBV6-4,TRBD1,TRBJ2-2,TGTGCCAGCAAGACCGGGACAGGGGTCACCGGGGAGCTGTTTTTT,CASKTGTGVTGELFF
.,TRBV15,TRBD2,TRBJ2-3,TGTGCCACCAGCAGAGGGAGGAGCGGGGGGAGAGATACGCAGTATTTT,CATSRGRSGGRDTQYF
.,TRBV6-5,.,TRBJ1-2,TGTGCCACCTACCCCCGGGGTAAAGACTATGGCTACACCTTC,CATYPRGKDYGYTF
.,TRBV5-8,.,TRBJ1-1,TGTGCCAGCATTCTAGGGCGTATGAACACTGAAGCTTTCTTT,CASILGRMNTEAFF
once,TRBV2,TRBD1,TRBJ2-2,TGTGCCAGCAGTGATCTCGACAGGGCGGGCACCGGGGAGCTGTTTTTT,CASSDLDRAGTGELFF
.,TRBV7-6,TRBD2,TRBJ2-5,TGTGCCAGCAGCTCCGGACTAGCGGGAGGGCATCAAGAGACCCAGTACTTC,CASSSGLAGGHQETQYF
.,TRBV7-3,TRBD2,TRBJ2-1,TGTGCCAGCAGCCGAGGACTAGCGCGAATCAATGAGCAGTTCTTC,CASSRGLARINEQFF
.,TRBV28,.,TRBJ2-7,TGTGCCAGCACCGCGACGGGCTACGAGCAGTACTTC,CASTATGYEQYF
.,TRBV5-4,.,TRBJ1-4,TGTGCCAGCAGACCCGACGGTGCAACTAATGAAAAACTGTTTTTT,CASRPDGATNEKLFF
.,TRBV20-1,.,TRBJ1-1,TGCAGTGCTAGCCAAAGGGCTGAAGCTTTCTTT,CSASQRAEAFF
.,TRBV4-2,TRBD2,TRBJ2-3,TGTGCCAGCAGCCAAGATGTCCAGCGGGGTTTCACAGATACGCAGTATTTT,CASSQDVQRGFTDTQYF
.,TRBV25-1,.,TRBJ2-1,TGTGCCAGCAGTAGCTCCACAAGACCGGGGAATGAGCAGTTCTTC,CASSSSTRPGNEQFF
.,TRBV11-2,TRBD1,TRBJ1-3,TGTGCCAGCAGCCCATTCCCGGGACAGGGACTTGGAAACACCATATATTTT,CASSPFPGQGLGNTIYF
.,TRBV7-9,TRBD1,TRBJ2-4,TGTGCCAGCAGCCCGGGACAGCCGGCCAAAAACATTCAGTACTTC,CASSPGQPAKNIQYF
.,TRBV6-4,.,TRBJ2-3,TGTGCCAGCAGTACGGGCGGGGGCACAGATACGCAGTATTTT,CASSTGGGTDTQYF
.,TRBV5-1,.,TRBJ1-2,TGCGCCAGCAGCTTGGGGACAGTTAATTTCTATGGCTACACCTTC,CASSLGTVNFYGYTF
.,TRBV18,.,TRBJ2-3,TGTGCCAGCTCACCACTAAGAACGGGGGGCACAGATACGCAGTATTTT,CASSPLRTGGTDTQYF
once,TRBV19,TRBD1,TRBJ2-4,TGTGCCAGTAGCACCAGGACAGGGGGAGGAAACATTCAGTACTTC,CASSTRTGGGNIQYF
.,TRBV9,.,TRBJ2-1,TGTGCCAGCAGCGTAGTCGGCGGCCTTTTGGACAATGAGCAGTTCTTC,CASSVVGGLLDNEQFF
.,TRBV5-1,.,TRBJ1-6,TGCGCCAGCAGCTTGGGGGGGAGGAATTCACCCCTCCACTTT,CASSLGGRNSPLHF
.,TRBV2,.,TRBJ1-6,TGTGCCAGCAGACAGAGCTCCTATAATTCACCCCTCCACTTT,CASRQSSYNSPLHF
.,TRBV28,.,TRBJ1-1,TGTGCCAGCAGTTTAAGGGATCGGGGCCGTGGGTTAGCTTTCTTT,CASSLRDRGRGLAFF
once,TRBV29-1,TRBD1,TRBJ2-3,TGCAGCGTCCGGACAGGGTCAGATACGCAGTATTTT,CSVRTGSDTQYF
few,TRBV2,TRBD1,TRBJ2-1,TGTGCCAGCAGCTCCCGACAGGGCCGGTACAATGAGCAGTTCTTC,CASSSRQGRYNEQFF
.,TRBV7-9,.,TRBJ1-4,TGTGCCAGCAGCTCGCAGGGGAATGAAAAACTGTTTTTT,CASSSQGNEKLFF
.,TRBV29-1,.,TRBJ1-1,TGCAGCGGTCGGACGGACATGAACACTGAAGCTTTCTTT,CSGRTDMNTEAFF
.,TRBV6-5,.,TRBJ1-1,TGTGCCAGCAGTGCCCGGAGGAAGAACACTGAAGCTTTCTTT,CASSARRKNTEAFF
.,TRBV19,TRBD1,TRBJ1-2,TGTGCCAGTAGTAGGACAGGGTCTGGCTACACCTTC,CASSRTGSGYTF
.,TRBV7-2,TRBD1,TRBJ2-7,TGTGCCAGCAGCTTGACAGGGGTGGGCTACGAGCAGTACTTC,CASSLTGVGYEQYF
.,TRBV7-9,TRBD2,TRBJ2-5,TGTGCCAGCAGCTTCGGTACTAGCGGGAGTAGCCAAGAGACCCAGTACTTC,CASSFGTSGSSQETQYF
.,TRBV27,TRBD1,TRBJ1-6,TGTGCCAGCAGCAAGAGCCCAATGACAGGGCCGTCTTCACCCCTCCACTTT,CASSKSPMTGPSSPLHF
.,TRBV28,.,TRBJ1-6,TGTGCCGCTATTCGAGAGGGAGTTAATTCACCCCTCCACTTT,CAAIREGVNSPLHF
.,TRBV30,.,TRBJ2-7,TGTGCCTGGAGTGTACGCTACGAGCAGTACTTC,CAWSVRYEQYF
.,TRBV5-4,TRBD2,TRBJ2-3,TGTGCCAGCAGCTTACCGGGACTAGCGCCTAGCACAGATACGCAGTATTTT,CASSLPGLAPSTDTQYF
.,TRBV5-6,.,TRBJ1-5,TGTGCCAGCAGCTTGGGCTGGGTTCGTAATCAGCCCCAGCATTTT,CASSLGWVRNQPQHF
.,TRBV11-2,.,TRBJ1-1,TGTGCCAGCAGCTTTTTAGGGGGGAACACTGAAGCTTTCTTT,CASSFLGGNTEAFF
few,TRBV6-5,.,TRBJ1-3,TGTGCCAGCAGAAGACAGGAAACCTCTGGAAACACCATATATTTT,CASRRQETSGNTIYF
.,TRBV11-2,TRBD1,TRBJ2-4,TGTGCCAGCAGCCAGCTGGGCAGGGGGGCCAAAAACATTCAGTACTTC,CASSQLGRGAKNIQYF
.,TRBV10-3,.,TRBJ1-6,TGTGCCATCAGTGAGTCCCTACCCAGGTTCTCCTATAATTCACCCCTCCACTTT,CAISESLPRFSYNSPLHF